This TCR beta chain was documented in a study of T cell responses to AZD1222 COVID-19 vaccine. General study points: Reports indicate that nearly half of spike-specific TCRs are directed at unmutated variant regions. Sampling captured repertoires only after the peak T cell response. Spike-specific TCR repertoires showed rising breadth and depth after two AZD1222 doses. Clonal diversity was possibly underestimated, and white British individuals and females predominated among donors.

The table came from immunoSEQ multiplex PCR; TCRdb's copy has only in-frame clones and leaves some out. The repertoire holds more than 150,000 clones, with more than 85% as singletons. This clone appeared a single time. As yet, its antigen is unknown. CDR3 length: 15 amino acids. Between the trimmed V and J ends, which lost 0 bases and 2 bases, there was a span of 14 bases. The germline CDR1 and CDR2 sequences are SQVTM and ANQGSEA. The chain links TRBV29-1 to TRBJ2-7; tentatively, D is TRBD1 (6 bases). Sequencing used peripheral blood, obtained after recovery from COVID-19. This clonotype originated in an adult who had recovered from COVID-19. Here the CDR3 reads CSVEDPNTGPYEQYF. CDR3 DNA sequence: TGCAGCGTTGAAGATCCAAACACAGGGCCCTACGAGCAGTACTTC.